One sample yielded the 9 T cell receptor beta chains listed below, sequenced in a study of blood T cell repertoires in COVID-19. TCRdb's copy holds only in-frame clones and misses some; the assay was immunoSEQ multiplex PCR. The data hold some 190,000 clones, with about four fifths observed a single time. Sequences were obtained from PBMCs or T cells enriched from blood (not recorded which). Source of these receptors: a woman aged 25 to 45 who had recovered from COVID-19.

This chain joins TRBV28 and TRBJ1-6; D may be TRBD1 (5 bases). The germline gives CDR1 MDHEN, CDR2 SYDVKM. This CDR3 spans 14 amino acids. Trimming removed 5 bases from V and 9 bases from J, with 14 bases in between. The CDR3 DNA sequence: TGTGCCAGCAGTGCCGACAGAAGGGCTTCACCCCTCCACTTT. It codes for CASSADRRASPLHF.

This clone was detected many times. The CDR3 bases are TGTGCCAGCAGTTTAGATCAAGGGACTAGCACAGATACGCAGTATTTT. Protein sequence: CASSLDQGTSTDTQYF. The chain employs TRBV28 and TRBJ2-3, with D possibly being TRBD2 (6 bases). The V end was cut by 2 bases, the J end by 0 bases, with 12 bases between. The germline CDR1 and CDR2 sequences are MDHEN and SYDVKM. CDR3 length: 16 amino acids. Drawing the rest from reference TRBV28 and TRBJ2-3, the complete variable domain is DVKVTQSSRYLVKRTGEKVFLECVQDMDHENMFWYRQDPGLGLRLIYFSYDVKMKEKGDIPEGYSVSREKKERFSLILESASTNQTSMYLCASSLDQGTSTDTQYFGPGTRLTVL.

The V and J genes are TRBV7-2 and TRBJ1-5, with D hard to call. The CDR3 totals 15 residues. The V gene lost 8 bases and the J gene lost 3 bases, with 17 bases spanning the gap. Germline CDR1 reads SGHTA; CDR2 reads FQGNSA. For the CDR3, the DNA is TGTGCCAGCCGCCGCGGACTTGAGCACAATCAGCCCCAGCATTTT. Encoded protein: CASRRGLEHNQPQHF.

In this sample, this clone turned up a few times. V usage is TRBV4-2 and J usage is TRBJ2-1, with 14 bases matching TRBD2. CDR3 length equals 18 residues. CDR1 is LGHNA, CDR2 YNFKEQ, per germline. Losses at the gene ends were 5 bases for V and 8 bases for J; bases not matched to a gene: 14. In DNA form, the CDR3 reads TGTGCCAGCAGCGAACGGGGACTAGCGGGGGTGGAGAGGGATGAGCAGTTCTTC. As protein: CASSERGLAGVERDEQFF.

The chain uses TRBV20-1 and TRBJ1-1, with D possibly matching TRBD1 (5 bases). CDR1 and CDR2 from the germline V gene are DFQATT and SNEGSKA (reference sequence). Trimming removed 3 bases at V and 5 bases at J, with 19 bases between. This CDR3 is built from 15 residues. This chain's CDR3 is CSASITGGRVTEAFF. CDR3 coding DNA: TGCAGTGCTAGTATCACAGGAGGGCGGGTGACTGAAGCTTTCTTT.

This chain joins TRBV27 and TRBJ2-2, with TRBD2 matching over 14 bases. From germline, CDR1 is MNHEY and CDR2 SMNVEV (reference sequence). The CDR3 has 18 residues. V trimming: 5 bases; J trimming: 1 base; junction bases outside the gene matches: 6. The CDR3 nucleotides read TGTGCCAGCAGTAAGACTAGCGGGAGGGCCGGGAACACCGGGGAGCTGTTTTTT. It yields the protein CASSKTSGRAGNTGELFF.

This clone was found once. CDR3 residues: CASSSGGGFYEQYF. CDR3 DNA: TGCGCCAGCAGCTCAGGTGGGGGGTTCTACGAGCAGTACTTC. The chain is built from TRBV5-1 and TRBJ2-7, with a possible D match to TRBD2 (6 bases). Deletions cut 3 bases from V and 3 bases from J, with 13 bases between. Per the germline V gene, CDR1 is SGHRS and CDR2 is YFSETQ. The CDR3 runs to 14 residues.

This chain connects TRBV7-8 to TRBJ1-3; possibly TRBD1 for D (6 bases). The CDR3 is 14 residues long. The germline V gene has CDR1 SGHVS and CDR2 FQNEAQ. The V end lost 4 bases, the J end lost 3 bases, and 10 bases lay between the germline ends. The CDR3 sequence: CASSYRQVGNTIYF. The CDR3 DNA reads TGTGCCAGCAGCTACCGACAGGTTGGAAACACCATATATTTT.

CDR3 sequence reads: CASSFEGAPYEQYF. The CDR3 nucleotides are TGTGCCAGCAGTTTCGAGGGGGCTCCCTACGAGCAGTACTTC. This chain connects TRBV28 to TRBJ2-7; 7 nucleotides match TRBD1. The CDR3 has 14 residues. CDR1 is MDHEN and CDR2 is SYDVKM in the germline V gene. Trimming took 3 bases from V and 2 from J; bases not matched to a gene: 4. Together with reference TRBV28 and TRBJ2-7, the CDR3 gives the full variable domain: DVKVTQSSRYLVKRTGEKVFLECVQDMDHENMFWYRQDPGLGLRLIYFSYDVKMKEKGDIPEGYSVSREKKERFSLILESASTNQTSMYLCASSFEGAPYEQYFGPGTRLTVT.